This T cell receptor beta chain came from a study of shared clonotypes between healthy human individuals. CDR1 and CDR2 from the germline V gene are SGHRS and YFSETQ. CDR3 length: 14 amino acids. Trimming took 1 base from V and 2 from J, leaving 7 bases between them. Naive CD8 cells were CD45RO-negative, positively selected for CCR7, excluding terminally differentiated effector memory CD45RA+ cells. Comments on this clone: Other nucleotide sequences from this sample produce the same CDR3.

Investigators spread the genomic DNA of each subset evenly over several immunoSEQ plates. When replicate PCRs were run on sorted subsets, they used 200 ng DNA, about 30,000 T cell genomes. Method: immunoSEQ multiplex PCR; TCRdb's copy keeps in-frame clones and lacks some. The table lists about 550,000 clones, nearly 97% of them singletons. The material sequenced was naive CD8+ T cells sorted from blood. This TCR derives from a woman in her thirties in good health. This chain connects TRBV5-1 to TRBJ2-1, with D perhaps given as TRBD1 or TRBD2 (5 bases each). The CDR3 coding sequence is TGCGCCAGCAGCTTGACGGGGCCCTACAATGAGCAGTTCTTC. This codes for CASSLTGPYNEQFF.